This TCR beta chain was captured in a study of response to subunit inactivated influenza vaccine. Findings and limits, study-wide: It was suggested by the authors that few new T cells are recruited by each seasonal influenza vaccination.

V dropped 1 base and J dropped 4; count of bases not matched to a gene: 2. Germline assignment: CDR1 SGHTA and CDR2 FQGNSA. The CDR3 loop spans 14 amino acids. MiXCR, applied by TCRdb to the RT-PCR reads, yields one record per CDR3 protein. The top ten clones hold around 9.6% of a sample with around 540,000 distinct CDR3 sequences, roughly 12% of them seen once. This clonotype was detected only a few times. Its cognate antigen is unknown. Sample: PBMCs from blood, taken on the day of vaccination. The TCR comes from a man in his fifties or sixties who received an inactivated influenza vaccine. The V call is TRBV7-2, the J call TRBJ2-3; 7 bases match TRBD2. In DNA, the CDR3 is TGTGCCAGCAGCTTAGTGCTAGCGGCAGATACGCAGTATTTT. Its protein is CASSLVLAADTQYF.